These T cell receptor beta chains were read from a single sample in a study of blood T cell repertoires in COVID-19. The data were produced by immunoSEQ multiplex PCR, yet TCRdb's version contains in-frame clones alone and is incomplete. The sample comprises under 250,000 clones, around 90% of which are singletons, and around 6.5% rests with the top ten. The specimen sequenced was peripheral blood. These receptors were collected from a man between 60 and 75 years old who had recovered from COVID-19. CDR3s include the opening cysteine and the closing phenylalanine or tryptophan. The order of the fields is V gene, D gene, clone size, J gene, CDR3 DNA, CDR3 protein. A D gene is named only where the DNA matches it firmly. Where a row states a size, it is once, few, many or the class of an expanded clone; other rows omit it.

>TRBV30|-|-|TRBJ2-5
TGTGCCTGGAGTGTGATGAGTCAGACCCAGTACTTC
CAWSVMSQTQYF
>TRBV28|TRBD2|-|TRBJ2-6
TGTGCCAGCACCACGGGGGGGCCCTCTGGGGCCAACGTCCTGACTTTC
CASTTGGPSGANVLTF
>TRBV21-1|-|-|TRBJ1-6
TGTGCCAGCAGCAATGAACCCGGCGGGACAGGGAAGAATTCACCCCTCCACTTT
CASSNEPGGTGKNSPLHF
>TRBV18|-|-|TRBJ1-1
TGTGCCAGCTCAGCAGCACAGGGATTGATAGAAGCTTTCTTT
CASSAAQGLIEAFF
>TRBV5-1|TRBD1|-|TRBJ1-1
TGCGCCAGCAGCGTTGACAGGGTGGGAACTGAAGCTTTCTTT
CASSVDRVGTEAFF
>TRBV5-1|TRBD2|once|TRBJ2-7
TGCGCCAGCAGCAATAGCGGGGGAGCCTACGAGCAGTACTTC
CASSNSGGAYEQYF
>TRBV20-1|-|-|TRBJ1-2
TGCAGTGCTAGTGGGCAGGGGAACTATGGCTACACCTTC
CSASGQGNYGYTF
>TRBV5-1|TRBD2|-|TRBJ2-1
TGCGCCAGCAGCAAACTAGCGGGAGAATACAATGAGCAGTTCTTC
CASSKLAGEYNEQFF
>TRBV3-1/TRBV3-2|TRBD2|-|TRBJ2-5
TGTGCCAGCAGCCCTCCGGGGGGGGAGACCCAGTACTTC
CASSPPGGETQYF
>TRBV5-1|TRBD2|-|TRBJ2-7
TGCGCCAGCAGCGCAGTAGCGGGAGGTTCATACGAGCAGTACTTC
CASSAVAGGSYEQYF
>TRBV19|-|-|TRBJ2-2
TGTGCCACCAGACAGGGAGGCACCGGGGAGCTGTTTTTT
CATRQGGTGELFF
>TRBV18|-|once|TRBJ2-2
TGTGCCAGCTCTCTTTTATTAGTCCTGAACACCGGGGAGCTGTTTTTT
CASSLLLVLNTGELFF
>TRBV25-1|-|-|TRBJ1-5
TGTGCCAGCAGTGAACCAGGGTTGAGTCAGCCCCAGCATTTT
CASSEPGLSQPQHF
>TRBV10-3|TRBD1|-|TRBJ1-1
TGTGCCATCAGTGGGACAGGGCTGGGGGCCACTGAAGCTTTCTTT
CAISGTGLGATEAFF
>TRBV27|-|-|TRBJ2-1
TGTGCCAGCAGTCCCCGAGCGCGGTACAATGAGCAGTTCTTC
CASSPRARYNEQFF
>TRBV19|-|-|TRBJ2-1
TGTGCCAGTAGCATCTTCGGCGGAAACAATGAGCAGTTCTTC
CASSIFGGNNEQFF
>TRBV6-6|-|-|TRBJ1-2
TGTGCCAGCGGAAGAAAGACAGTCTATGGCTACACCTTC
CASGRKTVYGYTF
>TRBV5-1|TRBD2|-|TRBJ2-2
TGCGCCAGCAGCCTGGGACTAGCAGACACCGGGGAGCTGTTTTTT
CASSLGLADTGELFF
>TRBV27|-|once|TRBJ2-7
TGTGCCAGCAGCCACCAGGGATTAGGGCCCTACGAGCAGTACTTC
CASSHQGLGPYEQYF
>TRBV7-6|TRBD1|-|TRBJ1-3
TGTGCCAGCAGCCAGACGTCGGGACAGGTTGGAAACACCATATATTTT
CASSQTSGQVGNTIYF
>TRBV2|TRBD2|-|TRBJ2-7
TGTGCCAGCAGTGATCTACTAGCGGGACTCAACGAGCAGTACTTC
CASSDLLAGLNEQYF
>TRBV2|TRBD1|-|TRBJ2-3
TGTGCCAGCAGTCGGGGCAGGGGGCAAGATACGCAGTATTTT
CASSRGRGQDTQYF
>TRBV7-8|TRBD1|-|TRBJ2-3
TGTGCCAGCAGCTTAGCGCAACAGGGGATACAGCAGTATTTT
CASSLAQQGIQQYF
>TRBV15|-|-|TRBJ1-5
TGTGCCACCAGCAGAGCAGGGAACAATCAGCCCCAGCATTTT
CATSRAGNNQPQHF
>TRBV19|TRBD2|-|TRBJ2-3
TGTGCCAGTAGTTTGCGACTAGCGGGGGCCTCAGATACGCAGTATTTT
CASSLRLAGASDTQYF
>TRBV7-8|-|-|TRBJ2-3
TGTGCCAGCAGCCGCCCGGTCACAGATACGCAGTATTTT
CASSRPVTDTQYF
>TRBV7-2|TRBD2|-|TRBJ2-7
TGTGCCAGCAGCATAAATAGGGCTAGCGGGGGGGCCGCCTACGAGCAGTACTTC
CASSINRASGGAAYEQYF
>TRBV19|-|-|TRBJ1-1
TGTGCCAGTAGTATTTTTTCGGGCAGGGGTGGTACTGAAGCTTTCTTT
CASSIFSGRGGTEAFF
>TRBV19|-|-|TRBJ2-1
TGTGCCAGTAGTATATTTGAACACGGGGTCAATGAGCAGTTCTTC
CASSIFEHGVNEQFF
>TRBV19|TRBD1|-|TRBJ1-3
TGTGCCAGTACCTCAGACAGGGATGGAAACACCATATATTTT
CASTSDRDGNTIYF
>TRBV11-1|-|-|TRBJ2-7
TGTGCCAGCAGCCCCCTTTTGAGGGATCCCTACGAGCAGTACTTC
CASSPLLRDPYEQYF
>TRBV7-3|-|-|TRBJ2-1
TGTGCCAGCAGCCCAAGGGCTAGCCGCAACTACAATGAGCAGTTCTTC
CASSPRASRNYNEQFF
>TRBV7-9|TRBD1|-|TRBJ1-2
TGTGCCAGCAGCGAACAGGGGGCGAACTATGGCTACACCTTC
CASSEQGANYGYTF
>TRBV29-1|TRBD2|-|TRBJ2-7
TGCAGCGTCAAGACTAGCGGAAGCTCCTACGAGCAGTACTTC
CSVKTSGSSYEQYF
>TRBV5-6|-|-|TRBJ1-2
TGTGCCAGCAGCTTCCCAGGGAACAACTATGGCTACACCTTC
CASSFPGNNYGYTF
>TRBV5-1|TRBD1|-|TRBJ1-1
TGCGCCAGCAGCTTGGCGACAGGGGGTACTGAAGCTTTCTTT
CASSLATGGTEAFF
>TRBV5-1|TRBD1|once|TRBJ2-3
TGCGCCAGCAGCTGGGAACCCTCTTACCCCGGGACAGGGGGCAGCACAGATACGCAGTATTTT
CASSWEPSYPGTGGSTDTQYF
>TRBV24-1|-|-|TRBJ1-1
TGTGCCACCGAAACAGGGTGGTTCACTGAAGCTTTCTTT
CATETGWFTEAFF
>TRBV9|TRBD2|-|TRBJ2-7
TGTGCCAGCAGCGTAGGACTAGCGGGAGGGCCGGAGTACTTC
CASSVGLAGGPEYF